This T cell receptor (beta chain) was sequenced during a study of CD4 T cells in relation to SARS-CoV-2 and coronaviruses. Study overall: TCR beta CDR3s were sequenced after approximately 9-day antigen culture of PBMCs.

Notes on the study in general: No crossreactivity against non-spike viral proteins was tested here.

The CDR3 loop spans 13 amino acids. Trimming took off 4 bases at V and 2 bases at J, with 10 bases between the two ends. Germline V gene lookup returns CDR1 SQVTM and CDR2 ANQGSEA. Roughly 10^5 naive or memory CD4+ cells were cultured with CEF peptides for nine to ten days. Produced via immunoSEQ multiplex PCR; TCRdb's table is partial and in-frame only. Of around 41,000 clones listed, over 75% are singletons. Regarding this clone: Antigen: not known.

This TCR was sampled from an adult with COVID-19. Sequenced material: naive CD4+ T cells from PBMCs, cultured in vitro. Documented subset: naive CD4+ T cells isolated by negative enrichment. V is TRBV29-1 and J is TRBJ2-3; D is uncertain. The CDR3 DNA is TGCAGCGTTGCGGCTCAAATCACAGATACGCAGTATTTT. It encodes CSVAAQITDTQYF.